This TCR beta chain was sequenced during a study of blood T cell repertoires in COVID-19. Study-level background: From the United States, Italy and Spain came samples of acute and convalescent COVID-19. T cells, B-cell-depleted T cells, or PBMCs supplied cDNA or gDNA.

Study processing details: The authors estimated nucleated cell counts from reference gene primer amplification. The data were produced by immunoSEQ multiplex PCR, yet TCRdb's version contains in-frame clones alone and is incomplete. V and J calls and clone size come straight from that table; D and trimming were deduced from the DNA. The sample holds over 100,000 clones, 75% to 85% seen once. The CDR3 sequence is 14 residues long. Trimming took 4 bases from V and 4 from J, leaving 11 bases between them. Per the germline V gene, CDR1 is MNHNY and CDR2 is SVGAGI (reference sequence). The sequence was obtained from a woman of 80 years or more with acute or convalescent COVID-19. The sample consisted of peripheral blood. V usage is TRBV6-6 and J usage is TRBJ2-1, with a tentative D call TRBD1 (6 bases). CDR3 in amino acids: CASSLPGVYNEQFF. The CDR3, as DNA: TGTGCCAGCAGTTTACCAGGGGTATACAATGAGCAGTTCTTC.